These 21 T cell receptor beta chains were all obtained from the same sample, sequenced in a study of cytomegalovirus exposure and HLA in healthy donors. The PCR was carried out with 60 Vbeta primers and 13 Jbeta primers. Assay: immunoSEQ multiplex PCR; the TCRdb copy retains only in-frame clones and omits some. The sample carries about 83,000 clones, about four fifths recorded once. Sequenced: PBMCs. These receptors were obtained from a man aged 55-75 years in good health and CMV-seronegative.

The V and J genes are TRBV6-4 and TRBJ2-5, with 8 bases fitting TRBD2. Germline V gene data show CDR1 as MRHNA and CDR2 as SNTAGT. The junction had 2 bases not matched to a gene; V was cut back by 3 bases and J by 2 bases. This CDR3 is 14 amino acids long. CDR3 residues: CASSETSGQETQYF. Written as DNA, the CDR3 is TGTGCCAGCAGTGAAACTAGCGGTCAAGAGACCCAGTACTTC.

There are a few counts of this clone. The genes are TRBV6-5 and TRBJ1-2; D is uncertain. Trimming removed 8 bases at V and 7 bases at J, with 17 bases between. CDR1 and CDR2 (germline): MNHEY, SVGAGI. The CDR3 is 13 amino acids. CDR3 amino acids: CASHIGVRGGYTF. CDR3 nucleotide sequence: TGTGCCAGCCACATTGGGGTGCGGGGTGGCTACACCTTC.

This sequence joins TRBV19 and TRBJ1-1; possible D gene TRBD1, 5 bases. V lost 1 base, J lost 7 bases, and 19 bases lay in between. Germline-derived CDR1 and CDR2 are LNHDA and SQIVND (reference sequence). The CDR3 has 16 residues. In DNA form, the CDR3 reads TGTGCCAGTAGTATAGGGGGACTTAGGTCCCAAAATGAAGCTTTCTTT. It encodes CASSIGGLRSQNEAFF.

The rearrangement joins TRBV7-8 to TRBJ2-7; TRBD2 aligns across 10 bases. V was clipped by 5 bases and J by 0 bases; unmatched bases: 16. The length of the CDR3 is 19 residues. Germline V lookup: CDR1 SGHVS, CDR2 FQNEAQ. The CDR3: CASSPPRGSGGLSSYEQYF. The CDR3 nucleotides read TGTGCCAGCAGCCCCCCGAGGGGTAGCGGGGGGCTAAGCTCCTACGAGCAGTACTTC.

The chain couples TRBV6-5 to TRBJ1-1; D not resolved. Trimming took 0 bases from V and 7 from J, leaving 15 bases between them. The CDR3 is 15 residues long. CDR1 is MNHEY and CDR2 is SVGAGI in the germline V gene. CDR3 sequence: CASSYSSSFRGEAFF. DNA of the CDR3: TGTGCCAGCAGTTACTCGAGCAGTTTTCGGGGTGAAGCTTTCTTT.

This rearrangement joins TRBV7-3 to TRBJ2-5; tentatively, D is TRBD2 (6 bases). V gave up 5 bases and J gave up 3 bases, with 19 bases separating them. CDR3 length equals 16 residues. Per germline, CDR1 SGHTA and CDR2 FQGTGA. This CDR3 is CASSPVGLASKETQYF. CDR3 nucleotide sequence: TGTGCCAGCAGCCCCGTGGGCCTAGCGAGTAAAGAGACCCAGTACTTC. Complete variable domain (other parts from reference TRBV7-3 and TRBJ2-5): GAGVSQTPSNKVTEKGKYVELRCDPISGHTALYWYRQSLGQGPEFLIYFQGTGAADDSGLPNDRFFAVRPEGSVSTLKIQRTERGDSAVYLCASSPVGLASKETQYFGPGTRLLVL.

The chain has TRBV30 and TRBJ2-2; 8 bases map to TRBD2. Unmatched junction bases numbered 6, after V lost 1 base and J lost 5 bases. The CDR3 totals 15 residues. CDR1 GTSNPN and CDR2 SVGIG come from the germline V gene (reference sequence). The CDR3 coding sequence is TGTGCCTGGAGTGATTTGACTAGCGAAACCGGGGAGCTGTTTTTT. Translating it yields CAWSDLTSETGELFF.

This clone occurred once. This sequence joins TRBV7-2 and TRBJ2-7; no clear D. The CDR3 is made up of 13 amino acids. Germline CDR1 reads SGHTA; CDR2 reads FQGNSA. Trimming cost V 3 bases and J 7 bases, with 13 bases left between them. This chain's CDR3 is CASSLRWSEEQYF. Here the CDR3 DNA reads TGTGCCAGCAGCTTGCGATGGAGCGAGGAGCAGTACTTC.

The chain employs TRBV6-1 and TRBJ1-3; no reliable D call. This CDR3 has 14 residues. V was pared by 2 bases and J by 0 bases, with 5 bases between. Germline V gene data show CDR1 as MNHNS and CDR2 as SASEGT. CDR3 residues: CASSELRSGNTIYF. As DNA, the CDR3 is TGTGCCAGCAGTGAACTTCGCTCTGGAAACACCATATATTTT.

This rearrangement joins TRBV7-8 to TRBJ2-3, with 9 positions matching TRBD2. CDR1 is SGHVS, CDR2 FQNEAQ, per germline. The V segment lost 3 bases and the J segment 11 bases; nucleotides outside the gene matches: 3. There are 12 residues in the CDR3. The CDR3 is CASSFRLAVQYF. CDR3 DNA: TGTGCCAGCAGCTTTAGACTAGCGGTGCAGTATTTT.

The DNA for the CDR3 is TGTGCCAGCAGCCCCGGGACAGGGGTCACAGATACGCAGTATTTT. It translates to CASSPGTGVTDTQYF. V is TRBV13 and J is TRBJ2-3; 10 nucleotides match TRBD1. V lost 5 bases and J lost 2; bases outside the gene matches: 4. The CDR3 covers 15 residues. In germline, CDR1 is PRHDT, CDR2 FYEKMQ (reference sequence).

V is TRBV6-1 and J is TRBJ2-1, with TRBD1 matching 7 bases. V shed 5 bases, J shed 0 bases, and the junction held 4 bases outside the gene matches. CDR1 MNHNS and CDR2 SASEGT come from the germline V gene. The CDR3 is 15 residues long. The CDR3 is CASSPTGSSYNEQFF. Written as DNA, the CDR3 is TGTGCCAGCAGTCCGACAGGGAGCTCCTACAATGAGCAGTTCTTC.

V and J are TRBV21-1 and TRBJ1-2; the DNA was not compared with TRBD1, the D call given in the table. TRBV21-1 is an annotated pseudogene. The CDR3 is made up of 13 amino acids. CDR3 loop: CASSPGRADGYTF. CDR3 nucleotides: TGTGCCAGCAGCCCCGGCAGGGCTGATGGCTACACCTTC.

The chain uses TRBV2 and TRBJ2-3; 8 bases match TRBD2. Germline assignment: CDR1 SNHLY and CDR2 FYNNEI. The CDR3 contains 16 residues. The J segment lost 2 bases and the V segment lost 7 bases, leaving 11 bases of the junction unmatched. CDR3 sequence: CASTKSGGLNTDTQYF. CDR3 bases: TGTGCCAGCACTAAATCGGGGGGGCTGAACACAGATACGCAGTATTTT.

The CDR3 spells CASSAGGGLGEQFF. The CDR3 bases are TGTGCCAGCAGTGCGGGGGGCGGCCTTGGTGAGCAGTTCTTC. The chain has TRBV6-1 and TRBJ2-1, with a weak D call TRBD2 (7 bases). Germline CDR1 MNHNS, CDR2 SASEGT. With 4 bases removed from V and 9 bases from J, the gap between germline ends came to 16 bases. The CDR3 loop spans 14 amino acids.

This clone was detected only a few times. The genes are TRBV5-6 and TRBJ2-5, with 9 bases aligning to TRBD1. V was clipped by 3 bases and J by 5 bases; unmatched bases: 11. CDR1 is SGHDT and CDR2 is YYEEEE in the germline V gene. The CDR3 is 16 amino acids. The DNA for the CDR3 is TGTGCCAGCAGCTGGTGGGACAGGGTATTGGGCGAGACCCAGTACTTC. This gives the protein CASSWWDRVLGETQYF. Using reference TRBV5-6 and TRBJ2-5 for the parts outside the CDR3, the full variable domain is DAGVTQSPTHLIKTRGQQVTLRCSPKSGHDTVSWYQQALGQGPQFIFQYYEEEERQRGNFPDRFSGHQFPNYSSELNVNALLLGDSALYLCASSWWDRVLGETQYFGPGTRLLVL.

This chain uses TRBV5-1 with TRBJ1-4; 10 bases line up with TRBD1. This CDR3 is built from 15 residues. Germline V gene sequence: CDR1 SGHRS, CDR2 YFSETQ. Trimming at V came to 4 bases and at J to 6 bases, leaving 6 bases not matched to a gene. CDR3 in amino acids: CASSPTTGGHEKLFF. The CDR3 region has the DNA TGCGCCAGCAGCCCTACGACAGGGGGCCATGAAAAACTGTTTTTT.

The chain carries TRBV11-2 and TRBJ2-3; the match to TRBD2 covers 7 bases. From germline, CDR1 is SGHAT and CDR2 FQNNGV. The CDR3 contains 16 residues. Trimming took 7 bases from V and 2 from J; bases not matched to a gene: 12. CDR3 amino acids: CASTLGLAANTDTQYF. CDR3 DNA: TGTGCCAGCACCCTCGGGCTAGCGGCAAACACAGATACGCAGTATTTT. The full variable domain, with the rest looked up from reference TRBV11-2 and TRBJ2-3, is EAGVAQSPRYKIIEKRQSVAFWCNPISGHATLYWYQQILGQGPKLLIQFQNNGVVDDSQLPKDRFSAERLKGVDSTLKIQPAKLEDSAVYLCASTLGLAANTDTQYFGPGTRLTVL.

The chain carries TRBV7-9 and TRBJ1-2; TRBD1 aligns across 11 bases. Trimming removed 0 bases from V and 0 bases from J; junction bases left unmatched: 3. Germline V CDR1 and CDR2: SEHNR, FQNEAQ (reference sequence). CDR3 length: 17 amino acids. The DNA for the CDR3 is TGTGCCAGCAGCTTAGCCGGGACAGGGGGAGCTAACTATGGCTACACCTTC. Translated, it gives CASSLAGTGGANYGYTF.

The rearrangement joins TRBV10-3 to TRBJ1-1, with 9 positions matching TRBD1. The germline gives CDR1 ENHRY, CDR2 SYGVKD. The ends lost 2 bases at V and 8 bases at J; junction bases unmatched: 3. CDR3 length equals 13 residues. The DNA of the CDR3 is TGTGCCATCAGTGAGCAACAGGGGGCCGAAGCTTTCTTT. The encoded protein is CAISEQQGAEAFF.

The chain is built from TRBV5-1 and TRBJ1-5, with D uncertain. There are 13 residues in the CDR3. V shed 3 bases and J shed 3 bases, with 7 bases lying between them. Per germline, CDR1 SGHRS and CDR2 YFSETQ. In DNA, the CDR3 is TGCGCCAGCAGCTCCGGGGTCAATCAGCCCCAGCATTTT. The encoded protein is CASSSGVNQPQHF.